This T cell receptor (beta chain) was sequenced during a study of cytomegalovirus exposure and HLA in healthy donors. Study observations and caveats: In a later analysis, specific HLA alleles were associated with around 17,000 TCR beta sequences at a 0.05 false discovery rate. Later analysis placed DRB1 highest and HLA-C lowest in TCR association rates, which differed by HLA locus.

Notes on this clone: Its target is not known.

V dropped 8 bases and J dropped 2; count of bases not matched to a gene: 10. Germline V lookup: CDR1 MNHEY, CDR2 SVGAGI. This CDR3 has 15 amino acids. The donors gave bone marrow, and they were healthy. PCR employed 60 Vbeta and 13 Jbeta primers. Data came from immunoSEQ multiplex PCR; TCRdb stores just in-frame clones and leaves some out. The table shows some 160,000 clones, with just over 75% occurring only once. The rearrangement uses TRBV6-5 and TRBJ2-5, with 8 nucleotides matching TRBD1. The specimen was PBMCs. The receptor comes from a man aged 40-49 years in good health and CMV-seronegative. This chain's CDR3 is CASGSGGRGQETQYF. As DNA, the CDR3 is TGTGCCAGCGGTTCAGGGGGCCGAGGACAAGAGACCCAGTACTTC.